This entry features one T cell receptor (beta chain) sequence. This sample is part of a study of blood T cell repertoires in COVID-19. Overall study: The United States, Italy and Spain provided the acute and convalescent COVID-19 samples. T cells, B-cell-depleted T cells, or PBMCs supplied cDNA or gDNA.

The authors' processing: For nucleated cells, counts were estimated from reference gene primer amplification. Data came from immunoSEQ multiplex PCR; TCRdb stores just in-frame clones and leaves some out. V, J and clone size are taken as reported in that table, and D and trimming were inferred from the DNA itself. The sample consists of about 110,000 clones, roughly 85% of them appearing once. Germline V gene data show CDR1 as SGHRS and CDR2 as YFSETQ. Trimming cost V 0 bases and J 4 bases; bases outside gene matches: 9. CDR3 length: 17 residues. Sequencing was performed on peripheral blood. This sequence originates from an older woman with acute or convalescent COVID-19. V usage is TRBV5-1 and J usage is TRBJ2-2; 7 nucleotides agree with TRBD1. For the CDR3, the DNA is TGCGCCAGCAGCTTGGAAAGTCTTAAGGGGGCCACCGGGGAGCTGTTTTTT. Encoded protein: CASSLESLKGATGELFF. Together with reference TRBV5-1 and TRBJ2-2, the CDR3 gives the full variable domain: KAGVTQTPRYLIKTRGQQVTLSCSPISGHRSVSWYQQTPGQGLQFLFEYFSETQRNKGNFPGRFSGRQFSNSRSEMNVSTLELGDSALYLCASSLESLKGATGELFFGEGSRLTVL.